This TCR beta chain was obtained from a study of T cell repertoires in cytomegalovirus infection. Trimming pared 1 base from V and 6 bases from J, leaving 3 bases between. Per the germline V gene, CDR1 is SQVTM and CDR2 is ANQGSEA. This CDR3 has 11 residues. TCRdb passed the reads through MiXCR, listing each CDR3 protein once. Of approximately 500,000 distinct CDR3 sequences listed, approximately 10% were seen once; the top ten hold around 9.6%. Material for sequencing was PBMCs. The chain couples TRBV29-1 to TRBJ2-2; D is uncertain. This TCR was sampled from a human donor in good health (CMV status not recorded). Some clones in this sample may be carry-over from other donors' samples. The CDR3 here is CSVEVAGELFF. CDR3 bases: TGCAGCGTTGAAGTAGCCGGGGAGCTGTTTTTT.